This T cell receptor beta chain was found in a study of cytotoxic CD8 clonotypes in ibrutinib-treated CLL. Study details: Investigators collected response samples after a median around 12 months of treatment, range 6 to 36.

Concerning this clone: Its antigen remains unknown.

Findings and limits, study-wide: Under therapy, public clonotypes either contracted or stayed stable, and they were uncommon.

There are 15 residues in the CDR3. V shed 2 bases and J shed 9 bases, with 16 bases lying between them. Germline V lookup: CDR1 SGHNT, CDR2 YENEEA. Sequenced by immunoSEQ multiplex PCR; TCRdb stores in-frame clones only, minus some. The sample records some 63,000 clones, roughly nine tenths being singletons. This clonotype was obtained from a human donor with chronic lymphocytic leukemia. The chain links TRBV11-3 to TRBJ2-2; a weak D match, TRBD1 (6 bases). Sequences were derived from PBMCs, sampled after 12 months of ibrutinib treatment. The CDR3 DNA follows: TGTGCCAGCAGCTTATCTGGCAGGGGTAGTAGGGAGCTGTTTTTT. Its protein is CASSLSGRGSRELFF.